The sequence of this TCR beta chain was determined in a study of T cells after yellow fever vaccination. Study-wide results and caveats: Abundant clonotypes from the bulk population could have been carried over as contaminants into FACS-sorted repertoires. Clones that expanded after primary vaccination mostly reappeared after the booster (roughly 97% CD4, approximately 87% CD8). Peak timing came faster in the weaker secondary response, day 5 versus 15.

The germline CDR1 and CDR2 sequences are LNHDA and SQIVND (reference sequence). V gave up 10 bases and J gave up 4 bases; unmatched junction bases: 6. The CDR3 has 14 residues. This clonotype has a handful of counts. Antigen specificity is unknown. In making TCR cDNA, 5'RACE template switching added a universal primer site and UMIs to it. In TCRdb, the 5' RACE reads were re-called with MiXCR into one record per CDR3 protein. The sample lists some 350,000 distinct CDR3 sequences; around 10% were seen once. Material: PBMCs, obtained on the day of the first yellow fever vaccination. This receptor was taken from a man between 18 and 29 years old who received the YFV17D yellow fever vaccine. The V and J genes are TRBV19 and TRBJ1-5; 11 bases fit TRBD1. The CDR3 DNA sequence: TGTGCCACCACCGGGACAGGGGGGAATCAGCCCCAGCATTTT. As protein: CATTGTGGNQPQHF.